Below are 23 T cell receptor beta chains sequenced from a single sample in a study of shared clonotypes between healthy human individuals. Clones were read by immunoSEQ multiplex PCR, and TCRdb kept only the in-frame ones, dropping some. This sample has about 2.1 million clones, with about 94% found just once. CD45RO negativity and positive selection for CCR7 defined naive CD8 cells, a population that excluded terminally differentiated effector memory CD45RA+ cells. Sequencing was performed on naive CD8+ T cells from PBMCs. These receptors all come from a man aged 18 to 29 in good health. Some clones in this sample may be carry-over from other donors' samples.

V usage is TRBV9 and J usage is TRBJ2-7, with D possibly TRBD2 on 6 matching bases. This CDR3 comprises 13 residues. The V gene lost 0 bases and the J gene lost 6 bases, with 10 bases spanning the gap. From germline, CDR1 is SGDLS and CDR2 YYNGEE. CDR3 in amino acids: CASSVAPGSEQYF. DNA of the CDR3: TGTGCCAGCAGCGTAGCGCCCGGGAGCGAGCAGTACTTC. Supplemented by reference TRBV9 and TRBJ2-7, the full variable domain reads DSGVTQTPKHLITATGQRVTLRCSPRSGDLSVYWYQQSLDQGLQFLIQYYNGEERAKGNILERFSAQQFPDLHSELNLSSLELGDSALYFCASSVAPGSEQYFGPGTRLTVT.

The CDR3 loop reads CASSTRTGGSFYGYTF. CDR3 coding DNA: TGTGCCAGCAGCACAAGGACAGGGGGCTCCTTCTATGGCTACACCTTC. The V call is TRBV7-9, the J call TRBJ1-2; 11 bases are a match to TRBD1. CDR1 is SEHNR and CDR2 is FQNEAQ in the germline V gene (reference sequence). The CDR3 has 16 residues. V was pared by 5 bases and J by 4 bases, with 9 bases of the junction left unmatched.

Details on this clone: Other DNA sequences of this sample code for an identical CDR3. V is TRBV4-3 and J is TRBJ1-2; TRBD1 matches 8 bases. Trimming removed 1 base from V and 5 bases from J; junction bases left unmatched: 6. The CDR3 is made up of 15 amino acids. The germline gives CDR1 LGHNA, CDR2 YSLEER. The CDR3 reads CASSQGTGRNYGYTF. For the CDR3, the DNA is TGCGCCAGCAGCCAAGGGACAGGGCGTAATTATGGCTACACCTTC.

The genes are TRBV13 and TRBJ2-1, with D tentatively TRBD2 (5 bases). The CDR3 covers 14 residues. Germline V gives CDR1 PRHDT, CDR2 FYEKMQ (reference sequence). Trimming removed 0 bases from V and 8 bases from J, with 11 bases in between. In DNA form, the CDR3 reads TGTGCCAGCAGCTTAGGCAGAACGGAGGATGAGCAGTTCTTC. Amino acids: CASSLGRTEDEQFF.

The chain links TRBV28 to TRBJ2-7; D is possibly TRBD1 (6 bases). Germline CDR1 and CDR2: MDHEN and SYDVKM. Trimming pared 6 bases from V and 3 bases from J, leaving 18 bases between. The CDR3 runs 15 residues. The CDR3 coding sequence is TGTGCCAGCAGCCTTCAGGGGTCCCCCTTCTACGAGCAGTACTTC. Protein sequence: CASSLQGSPFYEQYF.

The chain links TRBV9 to TRBJ2-2, with D hard to call. The CDR3 length is 14 residues. Germline values: CDR1 SGDLS, CDR2 YYNGEE. Trimming removed 4 bases from V and 9 bases from J, with 16 bases in between. The chain's CDR3 is CASSPPQAHRELFF. The DNA for the CDR3 is TGTGCCAGCAGCCCTCCGCAAGCGCACCGGGAGCTGTTTTTT.

The chain links TRBV30 to TRBJ1-1; D possibly corresponds to TRBD1 (5 bases). The CDR3 spans 15 residues. The germline V and J ends were trimmed by 0 bases and 5 bases, with 16 bases remaining between them. Germline V lookup: CDR1 GTSNPN, CDR2 SVGIG (reference sequence). The CDR3, as DNA: TGTGCCTGGAGTGTAGCAACTCTCGGGGGGACTGAAGCTTTCTTT. Protein sequence: CAWSVATLGGTEAFF.

V gene TRBV7-6 combines with J gene TRBJ2-7; 7 nucleotides line up with TRBD2. Germline V lookup: CDR1 SGHVS, CDR2 FNYEAQ. The CDR3 sequence is 13 residues long. The V segment lost 7 bases and the J segment 10 bases; nucleotides outside the gene matches: 13. The CDR3 DNA reads TGTGCCAGCACCCCGCGGGCGGGAGCGGGACAGTACTTC. Translating it yields CASTPRAGAGQYF.

The chain recombines TRBV19 with TRBJ2-1; 11 bases are shared with TRBD2. Germline V lookup: CDR1 LNHDA, CDR2 SQIVND (reference sequence). J gave up 9 bases and V 7 bases, and 11 bases lay outside the gene matches. The CDR3 has 15 residues. In nucleotides, the CDR3 is TGTGCCAGTACCTCAAGGGTAGCGGGAGGGGGTGAGCAGTTCTTC. Translation: CASTSRVAGGGEQFF.

Here the CDR3 reads CASSWKDDSYEQYF. The CDR3 nucleotides are TGTGCCAGCAGTTGGAAGGACGACTCATACGAGCAGTACTTC. The V gene is TRBV6-5, the J gene TRBJ2-7, with unresolved D. The CDR3 has 14 amino acids. Trimming left V 4 bases short and J 4 bases short, with 14 bases between. Germline V gene sequence: CDR1 MNHEY, CDR2 SVGAGI.

V gene TRBV29-1 combines with J gene TRBJ1-1; D gene ambiguous. CDR1 is SQVTM, CDR2 ANQGSEA, per germline. V shed 8 bases and J shed 7 bases, with 11 bases lying between them. The CDR3 contains 10 residues. The CDR3 nucleotides are TGCAGCAGTGGCGGGATTGAAGCTTTCTTT. This encodes CSSGGIEAFF.

The rearrangement uses TRBV27 and TRBJ2-3, with TRBD2 as a possible D gene (5 bases). CDR3 size: 13 residues. V lost 8 bases to trimming and J lost 2 bases, with 11 bases between them. The V gene's germline CDR1 is MNHEY and CDR2 SMNVEV (reference sequence). CDR3 sequence reads: CASGTSYTDTQYF. The CDR3 DNA reads as TGTGCCAGCGGAACTAGTTACACAGATACGCAGTATTTT.

The chain is built from TRBV14 and TRBJ2-7; D gene ambiguous. Trimming cost V 8 bases and J 7 bases, with 12 bases left between them. CDR3 length equals 11 residues. Germline V gene lookup returns CDR1 SGHDN and CDR2 FVKESK. CDR3 sequence: CASSEVGEQYF. The CDR3 region has the DNA TGTGCCAGCTCTGAGGTGGGGGAGCAGTACTTC.

The chain uses TRBV6-7 and TRBJ1-2; TRBD1 aligns across 7 bases. TRBV6-7 is given ORF status, its function remaining uncertain. This CDR3 contains 14 residues. The trim removed 4 bases at V and 5 bases at J, leaving 7 bases unmatched. CDR3 coding DNA: TGTGCCAGCAGTTTACCGGGACAGACATATGGCTACACCTTC. Protein product: CASSLPGQTYGYTF.

The chain combines TRBV6-6 with TRBJ1-4, with D unclear. This CDR3 comprises 12 residues. CDR1 and CDR2 from the germline V gene are MNHNY and SVGAGI (reference sequence). Trimming took off 2 bases at V and 8 bases at J, with 6 bases between the two ends. Written as DNA, the CDR3 is TGTGCCAGCAGTTACAGTATCGAAAAACTGTTTTTT. This sequence encodes CASSYSIEKLFF.

The J gene is TRBJ2-1, the V gene TRBV9; 7 bases map to TRBD2. With 8 bases clipped from V and 3 bases from J, the junction kept 11 bases outside the gene matches. Germline lookup yields CDR1 SGDLS and CDR2 YYNGEE. This CDR3 spans 15 amino acids. CDR3 in amino acids: CASSPPSGDYNEQFF. The DNA for the CDR3 is TGTGCCAGTTCCCCTCCCAGCGGGGACTACAATGAGCAGTTCTTC.

The rearrangement links TRBV7-6 to TRBJ2-1; D not certain. Looked up from germline, CDR1 is SGHVS and CDR2 is FNYEAQ. This CDR3 has 11 amino acids. V gave up 2 bases and J gave up 9 bases, with 5 bases separating them. Here the CDR3 reads CASSLTGEQFF. DNA of the CDR3: TGTGCCAGCAGCTTAACTGGTGAGCAGTTCTTC.

The chain joins TRBV7-3 to TRBJ2-7; D is unclear. The CDR3 is 14 residues long. The ends were cut back, 5 bases at V and 6 bases at J, with 17 bases in the middle. Looked up from germline, CDR1 is SGHTA and CDR2 is FQGTGA. Written as DNA, the CDR3 is TGTGCCAGCAGCCGCTCCAGCCCCCCCATCGAGCAGTACTTC. Translating it yields CASSRSSPPIEQYF.

CDR3 in amino acids: CASSPAVDFLSPYEQYF. The CDR3 DNA reads as TGTGCCAGCTCACCAGCGGTAGATTTCCTTAGTCCCTACGAGCAGTACTTC. The chain recombines TRBV18 with TRBJ2-7, with D unclear. Germline V CDR1 and CDR2: KGHSH, LQKENI. This CDR3 has 17 residues. Trimming shortened V by 2 bases and J by 2 bases, and 19 bases separated the two germline ends.

The genes are TRBV5-1 and TRBJ1-2; D unresolved. V dropped 0 bases and J dropped 0 bases, with 9 bases sitting between them. This CDR3 has 15 amino acids. Germline V CDR1 and CDR2: SGHRS, YFSETQ. The CDR3 loop is CASSLDALANYGYTF. CDR3 bases: TGCGCCAGCAGCTTGGACGCGTTAGCTAACTATGGCTACACCTTC.

The rearrangement joins TRBV9 to TRBJ2-1, with unresolved D. This CDR3 contains 13 residues. Germline V CDR1 and CDR2: SGDLS, YYNGEE. Trimming shortened V by 4 bases and J by 10 bases, and 15 bases separated the two germline ends. The CDR3 loop reads CASSPRGYWEQFF. In DNA, the CDR3 is TGTGCCAGCAGCCCCCGTGGCTACTGGGAGCAGTTCTTC.

The chain employs TRBV27 and TRBJ2-7, with TRBD2 matching 7 bases. The J segment lost 3 bases and the V segment lost 0 bases, leaving 5 bases of the junction unmatched. The germline CDR1 and CDR2 sequences are MNHEY and SMNVEV (reference sequence). The CDR3 is made up of 15 amino acids. CDR3 bases: TGTGCCAGCAGTTTATCGGTTCGGGGGGACTACGAGCAGTACTTC. Translating it yields CASSLSVRGDYEQYF.

This chain joins TRBV19 and TRBJ2-7, with TRBD1 as a possible D gene (6 bases). With 4 bases removed from V and 3 bases from J, the gap between germline ends came to 13 bases. This CDR3 has 14 amino acids. The germline gives CDR1 LNHDA, CDR2 SQIVND (reference sequence). This CDR3 reads CASSTNQGLYEQYF. The CDR3 DNA sequence: TGTGCCAGTAGTACTAACCAGGGGCTCTACGAGCAGTACTTC.